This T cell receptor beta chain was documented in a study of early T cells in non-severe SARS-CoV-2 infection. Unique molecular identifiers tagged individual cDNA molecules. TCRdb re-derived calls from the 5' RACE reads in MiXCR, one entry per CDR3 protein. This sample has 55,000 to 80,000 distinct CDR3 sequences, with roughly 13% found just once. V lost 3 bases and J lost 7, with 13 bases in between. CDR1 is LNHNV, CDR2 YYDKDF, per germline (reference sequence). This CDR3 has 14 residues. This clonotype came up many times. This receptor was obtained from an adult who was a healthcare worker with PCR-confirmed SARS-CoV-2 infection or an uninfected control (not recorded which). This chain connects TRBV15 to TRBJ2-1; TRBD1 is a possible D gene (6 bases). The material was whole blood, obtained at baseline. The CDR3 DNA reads TGTGCCACCAGCAGGGGACAAGGAGGAAATGAGCAGTTCTTC. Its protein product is CATSRGQGGNEQFF. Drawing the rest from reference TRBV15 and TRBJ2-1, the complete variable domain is DAMVIQNPRYQVTQFGKPVTLSCSQTLNHNVMYWYQQKSSQAPKLLFHYYDKDFNNEADTPDNFQSRRPNTSFCFLDIRSPGLGDTAMYLCATSRGQGGNEQFFGPGTRLTVL.